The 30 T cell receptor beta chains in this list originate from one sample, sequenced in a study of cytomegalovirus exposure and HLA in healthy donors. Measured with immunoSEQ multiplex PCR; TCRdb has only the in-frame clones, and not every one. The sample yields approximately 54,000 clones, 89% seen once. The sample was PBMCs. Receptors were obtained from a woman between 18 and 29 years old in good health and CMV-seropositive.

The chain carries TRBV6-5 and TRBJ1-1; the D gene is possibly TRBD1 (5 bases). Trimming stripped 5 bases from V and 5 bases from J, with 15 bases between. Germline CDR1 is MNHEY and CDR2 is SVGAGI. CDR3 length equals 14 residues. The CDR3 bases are TGTGCCAGCAGTACGGCCGGGGGGAAGACTGAAGCTTTCTTT. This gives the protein CASSTAGGKTEAFF.

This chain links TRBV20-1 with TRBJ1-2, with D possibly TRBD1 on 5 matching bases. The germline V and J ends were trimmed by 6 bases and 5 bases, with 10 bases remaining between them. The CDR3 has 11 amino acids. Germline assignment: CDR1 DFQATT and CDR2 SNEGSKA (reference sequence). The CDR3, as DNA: TGCAGTGCAGGGGCCCAGTATGGCTACACCTTC. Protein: CSAGAQYGYTF.

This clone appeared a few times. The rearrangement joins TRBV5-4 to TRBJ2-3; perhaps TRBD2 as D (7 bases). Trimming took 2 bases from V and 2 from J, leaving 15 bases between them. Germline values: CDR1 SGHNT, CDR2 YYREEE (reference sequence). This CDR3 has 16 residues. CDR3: CASSFGGRGVTDTQYF. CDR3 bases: TGTGCCAGCAGCTTCGGGGGGCGAGGGGTCACAGATACGCAGTATTTT.

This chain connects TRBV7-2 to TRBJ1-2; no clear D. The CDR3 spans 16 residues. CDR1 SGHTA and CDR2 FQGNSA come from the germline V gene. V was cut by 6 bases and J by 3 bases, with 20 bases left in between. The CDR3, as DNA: TGTGCCAGCAGTTCCTCGGAGCGGGAGGGAGACTATGGCTACACCTTC. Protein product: CASSSSEREGDYGYTF.

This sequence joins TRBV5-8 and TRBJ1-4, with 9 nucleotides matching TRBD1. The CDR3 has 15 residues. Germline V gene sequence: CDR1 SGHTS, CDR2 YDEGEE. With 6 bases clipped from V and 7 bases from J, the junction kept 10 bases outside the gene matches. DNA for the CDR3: TGTGCCAGCACCCATTACAGGGGGCGCGGTGAAAAACTGTTTTTT. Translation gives CASTHYRGRGEKLFF. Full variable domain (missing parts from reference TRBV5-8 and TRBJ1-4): EAGVTQSPTHLIKTRGQQATLRCSPISGHTSVYWYQQALGLGLQFLLWYDEGEERNRGNFPPRFSGRQFPNYSSELNVNALELEDSALYLCASTHYRGRGEKLFFGSGTQLSVL.

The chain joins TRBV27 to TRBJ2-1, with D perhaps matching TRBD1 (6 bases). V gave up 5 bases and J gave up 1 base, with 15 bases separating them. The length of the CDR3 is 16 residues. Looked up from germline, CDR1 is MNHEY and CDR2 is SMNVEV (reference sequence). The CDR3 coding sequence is TGTGCCAGCAGTCTAGACGGACAGTTATCCTACAATGAGCAGTTCTTC. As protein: CASSLDGQLSYNEQFF.

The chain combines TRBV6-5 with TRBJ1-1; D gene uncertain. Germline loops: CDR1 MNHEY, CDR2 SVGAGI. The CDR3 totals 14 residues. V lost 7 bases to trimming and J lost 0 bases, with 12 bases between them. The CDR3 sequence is CASIAEDLNTEAFF. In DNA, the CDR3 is TGTGCCAGCATAGCCGAAGACTTGAACACTGAAGCTTTCTTT.

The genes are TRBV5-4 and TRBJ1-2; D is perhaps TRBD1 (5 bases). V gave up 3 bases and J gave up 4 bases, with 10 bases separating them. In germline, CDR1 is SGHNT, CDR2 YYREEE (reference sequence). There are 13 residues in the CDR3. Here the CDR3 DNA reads TGTGCCAGCAGCTCGGAGACAGCCTATGGCTACACCTTC. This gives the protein CASSSETAYGYTF.

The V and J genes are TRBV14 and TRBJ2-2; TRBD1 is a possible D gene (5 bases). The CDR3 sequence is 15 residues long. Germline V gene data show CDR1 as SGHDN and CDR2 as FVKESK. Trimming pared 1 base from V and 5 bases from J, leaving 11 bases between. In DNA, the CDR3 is TGTGCCAGCAGCCAAGGGGTTCCAGGGACCGGGGAGCTGTTTTTT. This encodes CASSQGVPGTGELFF.

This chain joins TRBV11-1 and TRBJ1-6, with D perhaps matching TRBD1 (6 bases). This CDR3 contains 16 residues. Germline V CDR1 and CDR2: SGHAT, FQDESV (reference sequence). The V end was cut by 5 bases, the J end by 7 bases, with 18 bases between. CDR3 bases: TGTGCCAGCAGCCTCACCCCAGGGGTGGGGAATTCACCCCTCCACTTT. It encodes CASSLTPGVGNSPLHF.

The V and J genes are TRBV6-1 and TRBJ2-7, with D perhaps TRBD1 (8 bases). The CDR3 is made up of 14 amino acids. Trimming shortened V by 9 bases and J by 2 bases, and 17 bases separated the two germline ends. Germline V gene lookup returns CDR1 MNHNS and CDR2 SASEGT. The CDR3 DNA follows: TGTGCCAGTGGGAGGGGACAGGTCACCTACGAGCAGTACTTC. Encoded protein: CASGRGQVTYEQYF.

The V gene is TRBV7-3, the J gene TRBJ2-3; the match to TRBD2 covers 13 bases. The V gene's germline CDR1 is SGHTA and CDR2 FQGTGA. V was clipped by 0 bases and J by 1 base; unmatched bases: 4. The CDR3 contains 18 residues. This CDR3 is CASSLTGTSGGGTDTQYF. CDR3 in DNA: TGTGCCAGCAGCTTAACGGGTACTAGCGGGGGGGGCACAGATACGCAGTATTTT.

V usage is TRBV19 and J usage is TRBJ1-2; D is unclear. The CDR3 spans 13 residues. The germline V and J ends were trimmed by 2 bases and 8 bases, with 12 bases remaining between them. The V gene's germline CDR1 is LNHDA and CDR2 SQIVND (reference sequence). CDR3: CASSISGREGYTF. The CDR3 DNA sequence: TGTGCCAGTAGTATAAGCGGGCGCGAAGGCTACACCTTC. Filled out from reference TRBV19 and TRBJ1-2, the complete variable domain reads DGGITQSPKYLFRKEGQNVTLSCEQNLNHDAMYWYRQDPGQGLRLIYYSQIVNDFQKGDIAEGYSVSREKKESFPLTVTSAQKNPTAFYLCASSISGREGYTFGSGTRLTVV.

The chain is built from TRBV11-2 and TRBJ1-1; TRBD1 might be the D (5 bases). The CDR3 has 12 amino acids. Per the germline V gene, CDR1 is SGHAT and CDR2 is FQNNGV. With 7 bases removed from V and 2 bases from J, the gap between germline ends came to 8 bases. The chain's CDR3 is CASTQGNTEAFF. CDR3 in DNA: TGTGCCAGCACCCAGGGAAACACTGAAGCTTTCTTT.

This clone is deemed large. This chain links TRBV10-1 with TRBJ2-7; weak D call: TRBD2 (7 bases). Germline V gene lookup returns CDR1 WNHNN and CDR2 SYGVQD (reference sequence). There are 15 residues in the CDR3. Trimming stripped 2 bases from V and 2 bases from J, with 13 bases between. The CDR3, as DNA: TGCGCCAGCAGTGAGCTCGGGGGGCCCCCCTACGAGCAGTACTTC. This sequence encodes CASSELGGPPYEQYF.

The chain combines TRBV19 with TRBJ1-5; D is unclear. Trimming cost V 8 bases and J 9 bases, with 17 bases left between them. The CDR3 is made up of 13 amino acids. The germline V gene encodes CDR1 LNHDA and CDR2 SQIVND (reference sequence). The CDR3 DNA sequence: TGTGCCAGTGGAGCCATCGGGGTGGGGCCCCAGCATTTT. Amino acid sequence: CASGAIGVGPQHF. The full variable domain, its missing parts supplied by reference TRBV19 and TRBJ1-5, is DGGITQSPKYLFRKEGQNVTLSCEQNLNHDAMYWYRQDPGQGLRLIYYSQIVNDFQKGDIAEGYSVSREKKESFPLTVTSAQKNPTAFYLCASGAIGVGPQHFGDGTRLSIL.

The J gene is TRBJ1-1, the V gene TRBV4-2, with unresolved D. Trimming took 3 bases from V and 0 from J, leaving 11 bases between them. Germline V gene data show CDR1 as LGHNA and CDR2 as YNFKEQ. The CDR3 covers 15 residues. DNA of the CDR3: TGTGCCAGCAGCCAGAGAGCGTACATGAACACTGAAGCTTTCTTT. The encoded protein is CASSQRAYMNTEAFF.

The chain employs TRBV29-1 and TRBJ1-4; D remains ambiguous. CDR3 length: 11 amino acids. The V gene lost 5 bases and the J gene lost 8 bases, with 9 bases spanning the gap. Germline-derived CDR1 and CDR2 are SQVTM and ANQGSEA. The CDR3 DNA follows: TGCAGCGTTACAGTACGGGAAAAACTGTTTTTT. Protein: CSVTVREKLFF.

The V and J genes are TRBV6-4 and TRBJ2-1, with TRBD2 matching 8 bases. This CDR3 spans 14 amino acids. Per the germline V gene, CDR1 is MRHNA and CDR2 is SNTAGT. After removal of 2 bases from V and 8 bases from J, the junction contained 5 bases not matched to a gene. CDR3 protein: CASSDVAGWDEQFF. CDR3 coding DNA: TGTGCCAGCAGTGACGTAGCGGGGTGGGATGAGCAGTTCTTC.

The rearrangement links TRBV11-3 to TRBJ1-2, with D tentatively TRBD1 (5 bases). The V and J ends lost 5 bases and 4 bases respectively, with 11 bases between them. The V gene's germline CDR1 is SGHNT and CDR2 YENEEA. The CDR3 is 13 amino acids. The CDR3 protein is CASSQPGGYGYTF. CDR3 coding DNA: TGTGCCAGCAGCCAACCGGGGGGCTATGGCTACACCTTC.

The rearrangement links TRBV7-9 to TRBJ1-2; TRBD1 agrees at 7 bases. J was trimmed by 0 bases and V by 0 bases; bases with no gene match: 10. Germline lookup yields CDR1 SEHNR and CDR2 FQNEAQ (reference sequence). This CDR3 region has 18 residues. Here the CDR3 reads CASSLAQGSNPSNYGYTF. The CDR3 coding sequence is TGTGCCAGCAGCTTAGCACAGGGGTCCAACCCCTCTAACTATGGCTACACCTTC.

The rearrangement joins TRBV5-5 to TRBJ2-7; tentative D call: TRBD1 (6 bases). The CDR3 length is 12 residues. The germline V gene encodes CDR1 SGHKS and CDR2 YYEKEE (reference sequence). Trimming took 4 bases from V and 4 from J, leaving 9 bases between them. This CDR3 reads CASSLQGYEQYF. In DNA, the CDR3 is TGTGCCAGCAGCCTACAGGGTTACGAGCAGTACTTC.

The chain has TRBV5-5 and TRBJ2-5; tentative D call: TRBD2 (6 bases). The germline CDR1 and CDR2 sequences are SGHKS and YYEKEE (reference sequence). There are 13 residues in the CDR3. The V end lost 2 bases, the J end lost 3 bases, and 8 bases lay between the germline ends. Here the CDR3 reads CASSFGGKETQYF. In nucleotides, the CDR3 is TGTGCCAGCAGCTTCGGGGGTAAAGAGACCCAGTACTTC.

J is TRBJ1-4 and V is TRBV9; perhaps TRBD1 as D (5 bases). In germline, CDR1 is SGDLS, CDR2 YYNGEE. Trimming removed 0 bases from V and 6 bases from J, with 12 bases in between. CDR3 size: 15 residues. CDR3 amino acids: CASSVAPGRDEKLFF. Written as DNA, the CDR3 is TGTGCCAGCAGCGTAGCGCCAGGGCGAGATGAAAAACTGTTTTTT.

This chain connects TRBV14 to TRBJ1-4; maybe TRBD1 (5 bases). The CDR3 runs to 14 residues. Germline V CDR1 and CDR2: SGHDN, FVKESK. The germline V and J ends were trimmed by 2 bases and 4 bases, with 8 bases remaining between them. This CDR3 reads CASSQFGGNEKLFF. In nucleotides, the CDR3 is TGTGCCAGCAGCCAATTCGGGGGTAATGAAAAACTGTTTTTT.

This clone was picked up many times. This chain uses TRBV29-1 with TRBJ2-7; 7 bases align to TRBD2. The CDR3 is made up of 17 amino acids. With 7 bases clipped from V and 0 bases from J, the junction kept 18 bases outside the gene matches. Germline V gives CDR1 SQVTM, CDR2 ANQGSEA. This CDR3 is CSASSLVGGANSYEQYF. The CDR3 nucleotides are TGCAGCGCCTCTAGCTTAGTGGGAGGGGCGAACTCCTACGAGCAGTACTTC.

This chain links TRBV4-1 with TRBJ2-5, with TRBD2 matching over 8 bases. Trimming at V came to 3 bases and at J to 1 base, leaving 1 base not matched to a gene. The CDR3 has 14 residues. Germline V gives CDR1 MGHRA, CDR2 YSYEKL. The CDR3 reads CASSHSGVQETQYF. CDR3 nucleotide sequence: TGCGCCAGCAGCCATAGCGGGGTCCAAGAGACCCAGTACTTC.

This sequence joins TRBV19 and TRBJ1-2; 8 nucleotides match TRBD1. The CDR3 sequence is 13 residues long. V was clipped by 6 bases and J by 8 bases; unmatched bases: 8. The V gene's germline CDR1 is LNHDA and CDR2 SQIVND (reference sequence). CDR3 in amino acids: CASRQDRERGYTF. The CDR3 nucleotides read TGTGCCAGTAGGCAGGACAGGGAACGGGGCTACACCTTC.

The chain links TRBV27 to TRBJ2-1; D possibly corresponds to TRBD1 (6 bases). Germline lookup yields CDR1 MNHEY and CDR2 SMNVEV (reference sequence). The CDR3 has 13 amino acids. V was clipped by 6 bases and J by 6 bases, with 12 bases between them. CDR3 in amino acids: CASRFRGSNEQFF. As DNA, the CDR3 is TGTGCCAGCAGATTCAGGGGCAGCAATGAGCAGTTCTTC.

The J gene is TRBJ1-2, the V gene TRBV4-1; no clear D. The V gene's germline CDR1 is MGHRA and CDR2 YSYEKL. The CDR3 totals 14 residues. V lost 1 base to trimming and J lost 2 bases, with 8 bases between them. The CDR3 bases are TGCGCCAGCAGCCAAGGAACCAGGAACTATGGCTACACCTTC. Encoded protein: CASSQGTRNYGYTF.